The 5 T cell receptor beta chains listed next were all sequenced from one sample in a study of radiation and T cells in renal cell carcinoma. Profiling relied on immunoSEQ multiplex PCR, and the TCRdb table lists in-frame clones only, not all of them. The table records 80,000 or so clones, around 89% of them present only once. Time point denoted: blood 4 weeks post-SBRT, at nephrectomy. As to treatment: 15 Gy SBRT to primary tumor, nephrectomy 4 weeks later. This specimen was blood, taken from a patient whose treatment included radiotherapy and nephrectomy. Receptors were obtained from a woman between 65 and 79 years old with renal cell carcinoma.

V usage is TRBV7-9 and J usage is TRBJ1-2, with 8 bases matching TRBD1. V was pared by 8 bases and J by 5 bases, with 10 bases of the junction left unmatched. Germline V CDR1 and CDR2: SEHNR, FQNEAQ (reference sequence). The CDR3 totals 14 residues. In DNA form, the CDR3 reads TGTGCCAGCTCAGATTCGGGACAGGAATATGGCTACACCTTC. This encodes CASSDSGQEYGYTF. The full variable domain, rest sourced from reference TRBV7-9 and TRBJ1-2, is DTGVSQNPRHKITKRGQNVTFRCDPISEHNRLYWYRQTLGQGPEFLTYFQNEAQLEKSRLLSDRFSAERPKGSFSTLEIQRTEQGDSAMYLCASSDSGQEYGYTFGSGTRLTVV.

This chain links TRBV5-4 with TRBJ2-3, with 7 positions matching TRBD1. CDR1 is SGHNT and CDR2 is YYREEE in the germline V gene (reference sequence). The CDR3 has 16 amino acids. V was pared by 4 bases and J by 2 bases, with 10 bases of the junction left unmatched. The CDR3 loop reads CASSVRQGLNTDTQYF. The CDR3 coding sequence is TGTGCCAGCAGCGTCCGACAGGGATTAAACACAGATACGCAGTATTTT.

DNA of the CDR3: TGTGCCAGCAGTCCACTAGCGGGAGGAGAGACCCAGTACTTC. This translates into CASSPLAGGETQYF. The rearrangement links TRBV6-4 to TRBJ2-5; 12 bases align to TRBD2. Trimming at V came to 5 bases and at J to 4 bases, leaving 2 bases not matched to a gene. The CDR3 consists of 14 residues. In germline, CDR1 is MRHNA, CDR2 SNTAGT.

V is TRBV4-3 and J is TRBJ2-1; D remains ambiguous. V dropped 0 bases and J dropped 4 bases, with 10 bases sitting between them. The germline CDR1 and CDR2 sequences are LGHNA and YSLEER. This CDR3 region has 15 residues. This CDR3 reads CASSQDGLLYNEQFF. The CDR3 nucleotides read TGCGCCAGCAGCCAAGACGGGCTCCTATACAATGAGCAGTTCTTC.

The chain couples TRBV11-2 to TRBJ1-5; a weak D match, TRBD1 (5 bases). The V gene's germline CDR1 is SGHAT and CDR2 FQNNGV. CDR3 size: 16 residues. V was pared by 5 bases and J by 2 bases, with 16 bases between. The CDR3 loop is CASSPGTGGGNQPQHF. DNA for the CDR3: TGTGCCAGCAGCCCGGGGACGGGGGGAGGCAATCAGCCCCAGCATTTT.